This T cell receptor (beta chain) came from a study of shared clonotypes between healthy human individuals (TCRdb year 2020). Describing the broader study: A few men and two women, aged 18 to 49 years, made up the cohort. For each donor, CD4 naive and CD4 memory were each given three plates, CD8 naive was given two plates, and CD8 memory was given one plate. The study deeply sequenced blood TCR repertoires of roughly five healthy adults to estimate repertoire size and the extent of clonotype sharing between individuals. To increase sequencing depth and limit assay-specific biases, TCR repertoire library preparation and sequencing were carried out by different laboratories using diverse techniques. Each donor's leukapheresis produced roughly between roughly 0.85 and 9 billion PBMCs.

Note on this clone: Its cognate antigen has yet to be identified. No quality values exist for individual bases; no much larger clone is one base distant.

What the research found in general, with its limitations: Even with the large sequencing depth, rarefaction of the sorted-subset datasets indicated that sequencing was incomplete. Estimated clonotype richness was generally larger for naive than for memory subsets. Sampling was restricted to blood, and TCR repertoires in tissues likely differ from the TCR repertoires found in blood. Compared with non-shared clonotypes, the clonotypes found in all four sorted-subset donors had higher generation probabilities. Pairwise subsampling indicated that sequencing depth was expected to affect the degree of clonotype sharing among donors. Sharing across four donors was observed for about 5% of naive CD4, around 3.5% of naive CD8, around 2.5% of memory CD4, and around 0.4% of memory CD8 clonotypes. The genetic and exposure-history diversity represented was limited by the small number of donors.

For the CD8 naive samples, CD45RO-negative cells were positively selected for CCR7, yielding a CD45RA+CCR7+ population from which TemRA cells were excluded. Donors were healthy HIV-negative adults with no recently reported acute infections or vaccinations. Only Caucasian adults living in Nashville, Tennessee, USA were represented among the donors. After blood collection by leukapheresis, PBMCs were isolated using Ficoll-Histopaque density gradient centrifugation and then cryopreserved in the vapor phase of liquid nitrogen. Analytical flow cytometry was used to check the purity and quantity of each magnetically sorted T cell population. Genomic DNA was isolated from each sorted fraction and quantified by UV absorbance on a Nanodrop 2000c. Deletion took 3 bases off V and 5 bases off J, with a span of 10 bases between the germline ends. The germline V gene encodes CDR1 SQVTM and CDR2 ANQGSEA. Its CDR3 holds 13 amino acids, cysteine through phenylalanine. The CDR3 DNA has 39 bases and is translated from base 1.

Using the deep immunoSEQ assay, TCR CDR3 regions were amplified from genomic DNA by multiplex PCR. Genomic DNA extracted from each cell subset was distributed evenly over all wells of several immunoSEQ 96-well plates, and each plate served as one replicate. For sorted subsets, each replicate PCR was loaded with approximately 200 ng genomic DNA, equivalent to 25,000 to 30,000 T cell genomes. Purified libraries were quantified with a Qubit 3.0 fluorometer, sized on a Bioanalyzer 2100, and re-quantified with the KAPA Library Quantification kit. Every immunoSEQ 96-well plate was sequenced on a dedicated single-read 150-cycle Illumina NextSeq 550 flow cell. The paper's processing steps were these. Because the immunoSEQ output included only junctional sequences and no quality scores, the filtering could not be the same as the filtering used for full-length reads. Sequences were annotated with PyIR, a Python wrapper for IgBLAST v1.9, and V/J genes and CDR3 were assigned using IMGT germline references. Reads were removed for weak V/J assignments (E-value above 1e-6), missing CDR3, stop codons, out-of-frame junctions, or ambiguous translated residues. V3J clonotypes were defined as sequences sharing an identical inferred V gene, J gene, and CDR3 amino acid sequence. The percentage overlap between two repertoires was calculated by dividing the number of shared unique clonotypes by the size of the smaller repertoire. Richness of each repertoire was evaluated using RTK rarefaction, the Chao1 estimator, and Recon v2.1 estimates of unobserved clonotypes. For all TCRbeta clonotypes obtained by the gDNA method from four donors, generation probabilities were computed with OLGA. Drawn from immuneACCESS, this table holds only the in-frame rearrangements with V and J called that TCRdb kept. Clones are partly lost; checked studies trace under half to an unresolved V gene and leave the rest unexplained. V and J calls and clone size follow that table, whereas D and trimming were derived from the DNA. The sample has 660,000 or so clones on record, 96% of them singletons. The top ten clonotypes cover roughly 0.1% of the sample.

The TCR originated in a woman aged 25 to 39 in good health. Here the chain combines TRBV29-1 and TRBJ2-2, with an unclear D gene assignment. The sequenced material came from naive CD8+ T cells sorted from blood. The sample's cell subset or site label is to be understood as: CD45RA+CCR7+. In nucleotide form, the sequence is TGCAGCGTTGAGGCCGATTTGACCGGGGAGCTGTTTTTT. Its coded protein is CSVEADLTGELFF.